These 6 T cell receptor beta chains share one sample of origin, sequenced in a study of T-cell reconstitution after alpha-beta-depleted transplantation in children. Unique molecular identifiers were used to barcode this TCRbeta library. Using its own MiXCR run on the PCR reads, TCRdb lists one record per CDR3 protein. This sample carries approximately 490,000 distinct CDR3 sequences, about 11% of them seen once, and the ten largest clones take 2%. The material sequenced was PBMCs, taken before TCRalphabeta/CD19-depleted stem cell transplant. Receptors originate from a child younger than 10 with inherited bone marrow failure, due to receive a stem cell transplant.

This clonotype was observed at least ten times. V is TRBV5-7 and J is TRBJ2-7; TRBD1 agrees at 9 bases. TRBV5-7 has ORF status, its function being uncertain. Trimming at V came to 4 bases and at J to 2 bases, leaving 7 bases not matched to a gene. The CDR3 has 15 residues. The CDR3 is CASSAGTGYPYEQYF. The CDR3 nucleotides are TGTGCCAGCAGCGCCGGGACAGGGTATCCCTACGAGCAGTACTTC.

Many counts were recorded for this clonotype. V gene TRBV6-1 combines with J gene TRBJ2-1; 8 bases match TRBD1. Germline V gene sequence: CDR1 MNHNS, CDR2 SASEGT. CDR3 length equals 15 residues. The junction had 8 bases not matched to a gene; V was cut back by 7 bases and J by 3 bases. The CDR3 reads CASIHRGESYNEQFF. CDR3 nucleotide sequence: TGTGCCAGCATCCACAGGGGGGAGAGCTACAATGAGCAGTTCTTC.

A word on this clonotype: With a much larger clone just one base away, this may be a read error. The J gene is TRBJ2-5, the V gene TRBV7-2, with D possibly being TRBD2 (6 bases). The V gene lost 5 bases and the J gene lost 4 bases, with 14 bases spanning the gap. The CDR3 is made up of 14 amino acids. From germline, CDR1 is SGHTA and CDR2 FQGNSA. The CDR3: CASSARRAGETQYF. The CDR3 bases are TGTGCCAGCAGCGCCCGACGAGCGGGAGAGACCCAGTACTTC.

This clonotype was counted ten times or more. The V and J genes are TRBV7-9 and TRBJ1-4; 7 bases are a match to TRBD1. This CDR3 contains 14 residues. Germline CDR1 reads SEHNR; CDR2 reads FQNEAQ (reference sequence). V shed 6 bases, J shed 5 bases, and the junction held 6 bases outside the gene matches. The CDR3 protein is CASSPDRWNEKLFF. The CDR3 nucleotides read TGTGCCAGCAGTCCGGACAGGTGGAATGAAAAACTGTTTTTT.

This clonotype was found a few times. The CDR3 region has the DNA TGTGCCAGCAGTTTAGGGGTACTAGCGAACACCGGGGAGCTGTTTTTT. Translating it yields CASSLGVLANTGELFF. This chain links TRBV28 with TRBJ2-2; perhaps TRBD2 as D (5 bases). Trimming shortened V by 2 bases and J by 0 bases, and 10 bases separated the two germline ends. Looked up from germline, CDR1 is MDHEN and CDR2 is SYDVKM. The CDR3 totals 16 residues.

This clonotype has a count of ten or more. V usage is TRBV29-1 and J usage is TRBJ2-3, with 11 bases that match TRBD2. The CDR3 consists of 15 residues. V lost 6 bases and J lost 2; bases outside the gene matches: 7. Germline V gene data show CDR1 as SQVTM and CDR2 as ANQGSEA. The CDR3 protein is CSVSPGLAVTDTQYF. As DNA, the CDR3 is TGCAGCGTCTCGCCGGGACTAGCGGTCACAGATACGCAGTATTTT.